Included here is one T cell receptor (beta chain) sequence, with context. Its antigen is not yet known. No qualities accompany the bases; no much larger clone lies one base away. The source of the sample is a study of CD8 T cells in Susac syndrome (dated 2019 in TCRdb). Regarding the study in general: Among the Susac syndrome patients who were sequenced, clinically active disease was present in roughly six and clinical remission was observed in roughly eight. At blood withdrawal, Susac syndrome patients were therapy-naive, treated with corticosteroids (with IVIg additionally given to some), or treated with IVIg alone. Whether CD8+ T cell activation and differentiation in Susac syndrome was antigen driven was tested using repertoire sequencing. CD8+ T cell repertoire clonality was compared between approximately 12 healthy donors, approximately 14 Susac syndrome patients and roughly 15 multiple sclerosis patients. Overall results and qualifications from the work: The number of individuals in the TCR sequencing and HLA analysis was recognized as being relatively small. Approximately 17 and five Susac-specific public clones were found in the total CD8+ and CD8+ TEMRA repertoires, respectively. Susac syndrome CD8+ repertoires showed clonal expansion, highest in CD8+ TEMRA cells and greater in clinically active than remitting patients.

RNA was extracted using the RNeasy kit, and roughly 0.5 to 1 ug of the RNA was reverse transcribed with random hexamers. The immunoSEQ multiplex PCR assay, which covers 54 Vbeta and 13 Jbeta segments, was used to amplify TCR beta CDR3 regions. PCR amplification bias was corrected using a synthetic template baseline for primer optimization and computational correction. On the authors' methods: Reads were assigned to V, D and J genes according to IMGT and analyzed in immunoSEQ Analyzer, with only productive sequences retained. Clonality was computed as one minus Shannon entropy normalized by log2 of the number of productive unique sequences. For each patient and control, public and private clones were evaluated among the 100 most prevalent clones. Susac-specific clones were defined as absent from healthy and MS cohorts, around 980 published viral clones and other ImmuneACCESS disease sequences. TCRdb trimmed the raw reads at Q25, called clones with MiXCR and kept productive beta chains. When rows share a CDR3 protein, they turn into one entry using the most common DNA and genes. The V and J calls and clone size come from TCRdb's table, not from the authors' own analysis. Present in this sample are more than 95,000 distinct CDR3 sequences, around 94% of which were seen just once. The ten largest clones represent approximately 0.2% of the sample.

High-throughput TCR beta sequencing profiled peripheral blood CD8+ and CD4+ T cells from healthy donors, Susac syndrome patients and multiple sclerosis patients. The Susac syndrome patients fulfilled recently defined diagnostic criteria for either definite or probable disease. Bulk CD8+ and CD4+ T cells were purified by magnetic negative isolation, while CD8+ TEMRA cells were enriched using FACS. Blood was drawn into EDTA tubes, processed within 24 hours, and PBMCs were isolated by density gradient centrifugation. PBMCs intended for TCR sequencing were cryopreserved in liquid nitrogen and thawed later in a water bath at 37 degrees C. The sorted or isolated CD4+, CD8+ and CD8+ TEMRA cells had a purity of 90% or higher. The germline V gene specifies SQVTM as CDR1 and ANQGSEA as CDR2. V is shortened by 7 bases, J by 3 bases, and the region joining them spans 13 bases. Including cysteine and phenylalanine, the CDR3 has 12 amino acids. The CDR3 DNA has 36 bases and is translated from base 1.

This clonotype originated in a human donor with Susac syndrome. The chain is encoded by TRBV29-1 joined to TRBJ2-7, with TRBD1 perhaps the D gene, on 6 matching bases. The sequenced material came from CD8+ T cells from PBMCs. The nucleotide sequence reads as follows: TGCAGCGCCGTTGACAGGAGCTACGAGCAGTACTTC. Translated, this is CSAVDRSYEQYF.